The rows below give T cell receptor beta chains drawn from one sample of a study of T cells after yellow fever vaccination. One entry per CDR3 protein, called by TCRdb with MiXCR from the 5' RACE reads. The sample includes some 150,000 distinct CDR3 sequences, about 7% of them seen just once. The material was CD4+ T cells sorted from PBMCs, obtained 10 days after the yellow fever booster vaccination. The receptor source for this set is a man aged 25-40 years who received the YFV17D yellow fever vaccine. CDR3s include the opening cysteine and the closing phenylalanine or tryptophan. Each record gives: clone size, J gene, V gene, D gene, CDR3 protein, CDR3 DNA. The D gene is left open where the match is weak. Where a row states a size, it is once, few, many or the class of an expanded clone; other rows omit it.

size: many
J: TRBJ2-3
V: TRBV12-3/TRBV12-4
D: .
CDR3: CASSPNRGWTDTQYF
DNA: TGTGCCAGCAGCCCTAATAGGGGATGGACAGATACGCAGTATTTT

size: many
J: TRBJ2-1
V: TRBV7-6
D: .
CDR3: CASSSIGQEQFF
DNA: TGTGCCAGCAGCTCTATCGGGCAAGAGCAGTTCTTC

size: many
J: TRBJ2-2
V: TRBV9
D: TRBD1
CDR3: CASSARTGSTGELFF
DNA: TGTGCCAGCAGCGCACGGACAGGGTCCACCGGGGAGCTGTTTTTT

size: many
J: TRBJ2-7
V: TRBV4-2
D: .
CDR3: CASSQQANRRYEQYF
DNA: TGTGCCAGCAGCCAGCAAGCAAACAGAAGGTACGAGCAGTACTTC

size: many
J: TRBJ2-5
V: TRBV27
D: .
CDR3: CASSLVMGETQYF
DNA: TGTGCCAGCAGTTTAGTCATGGGAGAGACCCAGTACTTC

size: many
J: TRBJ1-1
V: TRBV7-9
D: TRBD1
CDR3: CASRVIQGGVNTEAFF
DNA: TGTGCCAGCAGGGTAATTCAGGGGGGTGTGAACACTGAAGCTTTCTTT

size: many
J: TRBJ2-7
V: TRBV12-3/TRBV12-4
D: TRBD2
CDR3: CASRTSGSPYEQYF
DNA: TGTGCCAGCAGGACTAGCGGGAGCCCCTACGAGCAGTACTTC

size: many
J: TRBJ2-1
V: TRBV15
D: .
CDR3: CATTSWERNNEQFF
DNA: TGTGCCACCACCTCGTGGGAGAGAAACAATGAGCAGTTCTTC

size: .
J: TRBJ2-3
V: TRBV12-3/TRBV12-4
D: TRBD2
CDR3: CASSFAAGADTQYF
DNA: TGTGCCAGCAGTTTCGCTGCGGGAGCAGATACGCAGTATTTT

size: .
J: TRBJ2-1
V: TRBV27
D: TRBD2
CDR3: CASSLSGASGNYNEQFF
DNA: TGTGCCAGCAGTTTATCGGGCGCTAGCGGGAATTACAATGAGCAGTTCTTC

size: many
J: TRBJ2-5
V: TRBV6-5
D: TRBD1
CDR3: CASSYSPTGVKETQYF
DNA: TGTGCCAGCAGTTACTCCCCAACAGGGGTTAAAGAGACCCAGTACTTC

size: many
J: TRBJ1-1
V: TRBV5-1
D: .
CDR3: CASSHDVGGWTEAFF
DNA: TGCGCCAGCAGCCATGACGTGGGGGGGTGGACTGAAGCTTTCTTT

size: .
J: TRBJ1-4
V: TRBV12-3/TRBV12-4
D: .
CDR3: CASGFPRGAATNEKLFF
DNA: TGTGCCAGCGGTTTCCCACGGGGAGCAGCAACTAATGAAAAACTGTTTTTT

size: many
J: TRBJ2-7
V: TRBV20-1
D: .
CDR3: CSASLISYEQYF
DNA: TGCAGTGCCAGCCTGATCTCCTACGAGCAGTACTTC